A selection of T cell receptor beta chains follows, all from one sample in a study of cytomegalovirus exposure and HLA in healthy donors. Clones were sequenced by immunoSEQ multiplex PCR, and TCRdb holds only the in-frame ones, with some missing. This table has roughly 120,000 clones, roughly four fifths appearing once. The source material was PBMCs. The receptors were gathered from a man aged 50 to 59 in good health and CMV-seropositive. The CDR3 runs from the conserved cysteine through the conserved F or W. The D gene is left open where the match is weak. Rows give clone size only sometimes, using once, few, many, or a class for an expanded clone.

V gene: TRBV29-1
clone size: -
J gene: TRBJ2-7
D gene: TRBD1
CDR3 DNA: TGCAGCGGTGGACAGGGGGAAAGCTACGAGCAGTACTTC
CDR3 protein: CSGGQGESYEQYF

V gene: TRBV7-6
clone size: -
J gene: TRBJ2-3
D gene: TRBD1
CDR3 DNA: TGTGCCAGCAGCTTGCCGGGACAGAGCACAGATACGCAGTATTTT
CDR3 protein: CASSLPGQSTDTQYF

V gene: TRBV6-5
clone size: -
J gene: TRBJ1-4
D gene: -
CDR3 DNA: TGTGCCAGCATACAGGGAGGGACGGGTGAAAAACTGTTTTTT
CDR3 protein: CASIQGGTGEKLFF

V gene: TRBV2
clone size: -
J gene: TRBJ1-1
D gene: -
CDR3 DNA: TGTGCCAGCACCCTTACAGTGAACACTGAAGCTTTCTTT
CDR3 protein: CASTLTVNTEAFF

V gene: TRBV10-2
clone size: -
J gene: TRBJ2-5
D gene: -
CDR3 DNA: TGCGCCAGCAGGGTAGAATCCTGGGAGACCCAGTACTTC
CDR3 protein: CASRVESWETQYF

V gene: TRBV5-1
clone size: few
J gene: TRBJ2-3
D gene: -
CDR3 DNA: TGCGCCAGCAGCTTGGGCGGGAATACAGATACGCAGTATTTT
CDR3 protein: CASSLGGNTDTQYF

V gene: TRBV6-4
clone size: -
J gene: TRBJ1-5
D gene: TRBD1
CDR3 DNA: TGTGCCAGCACCACCCGGGACAGGGTCCTCCCCCATAGCAATCAGCCCCAGCATTTT
CDR3 protein: CASTTRDRVLPHSNQPQHF

V gene: TRBV4-1
clone size: -
J gene: TRBJ2-3
D gene: -
CDR3 DNA: TGCGCCAGCAGCCAAGAAGACAGGCCATACACAGATACGCAGTATTTT
CDR3 protein: CASSQEDRPYTDTQYF

V gene: TRBV28
clone size: -
J gene: TRBJ1-5
D gene: TRBD1
CDR3 DNA: TGTGCCAGCAGTTCGCTAGCTGAACAGGGGGCTTATCAGCCCCAGCATTTT
CDR3 protein: CASSSLAEQGAYQPQHF

V gene: TRBV11-2
clone size: -
J gene: TRBJ2-2
D gene: -
CDR3 DNA: TGTGCCAGCAGCGGCGTGACTAGTCACGAGCGTTGGGAGCTGTTTTTT
CDR3 protein: CASSGVTSHERWELFF

V gene: TRBV5-6
clone size: -
J gene: TRBJ2-3
D gene: TRBD1
CDR3 DNA: TGTGCCAGCAGCGGGGCCAGGGGGCAAACAGATACGCAGTATTTT
CDR3 protein: CASSGARGQTDTQYF

V gene: TRBV5-4
clone size: -
J gene: TRBJ2-3
D gene: -
CDR3 DNA: TGTGCCAGCAGCCCCCGGGACTCTCATCGAACAGATACGCAGTATTTT
CDR3 protein: CASSPRDSHRTDTQYF

V gene: TRBV29-1
clone size: -
J gene: TRBJ2-1
D gene: TRBD1
CDR3 DNA: TGCAGCGTTGATAAGGCAGGGGGCCTGGATGAGCAGTTCTTC
CDR3 protein: CSVDKAGGLDEQFF

V gene: TRBV18
clone size: -
J gene: TRBJ2-1
D gene: TRBD2
CDR3 DNA: TGTGCCAGCTCTGCCTCCCTAGCGGAAAACAATGAGCAGTTCTTC
CDR3 protein: CASSASLAENNEQFF

V gene: TRBV11-3
clone size: once
J gene: TRBJ2-2
D gene: TRBD2
CDR3 DNA: TGTGCCAGCAGCTTAGAGAGGGACGCAGCGGGAGACACCGGGGAGCTGTTTTTT
CDR3 protein: CASSLERDAAGDTGELFF

V gene: TRBV19
clone size: -
J gene: TRBJ2-3
D gene: -
CDR3 DNA: TGTGCCAGTAGTGCGCCGGGACAAAGGACGGGTACGCAGTATTTT
CDR3 protein: CASSAPGQRTGTQYF

V gene: TRBV7-9
clone size: -
J gene: TRBJ2-7
D gene: TRBD2
CDR3 DNA: TGTGCCAGCAGCTTAAGCCTAGCGGGGCCCTACGAGCAGTACTTC
CDR3 protein: CASSLSLAGPYEQYF

V gene: TRBV11-3
clone size: -
J gene: TRBJ2-7
D gene: -
CDR3 DNA: TGTGCCAGCAGCTTAGGGCCCCTCCTCGAGCAGTACTTC
CDR3 protein: CASSLGPLLEQYF

V gene: TRBV28
clone size: once
J gene: TRBJ2-1
D gene: -
CDR3 DNA: TGTGCCAGCAGCCTGCTAGCCCCTGGTGAGCAGTTCTTC
CDR3 protein: CASSLLAPGEQFF

V gene: TRBV11-3
clone size: -
J gene: TRBJ2-7
D gene: -
CDR3 DNA: TGTGCCAGCAGCTCGGACGGGAACGAGCAGTACTTC
CDR3 protein: CASSSDGNEQYF

V gene: TRBV27
clone size: -
J gene: TRBJ2-1
D gene: TRBD2
CDR3 DNA: TGTGCCAGCAGTCTACTAGCGAGATCCTACAATGAGCAGTTCTTC
CDR3 protein: CASSLLARSYNEQFF

V gene: TRBV27
clone size: -
J gene: TRBJ2-1
D gene: TRBD2
CDR3 DNA: TGTGCCAGCAGTCCCAGCGGGGGCTCCTACAATGAGCAGTTCTTC
CDR3 protein: CASSPSGGSYNEQFF

V gene: TRBV11-2
clone size: -
J gene: TRBJ2-3
D gene: -
CDR3 DNA: TGTGCCAGCAGCTTAGTGGCAGTGGCAGATACGCAGTATTTT
CDR3 protein: CASSLVAVADTQYF

V gene: TRBV7-2
clone size: -
J gene: TRBJ2-2
D gene: TRBD2
CDR3 DNA: TGTGCCAGCAGACTAGCGGGGGGGCCTTGGGAGCTGTTTTTT
CDR3 protein: CASRLAGGPWELFF

V gene: TRBV2
clone size: -
J gene: TRBJ1-5
D gene: -
CDR3 DNA: TGTGCCAGCAGCGACAGTGATAGCAATCAGCCCCAGCATTTT
CDR3 protein: CASSDSDSNQPQHF

V gene: TRBV7-8
clone size: -
J gene: TRBJ2-3
D gene: TRBD2
CDR3 DNA: TGTGCCAGCAGCTTATCGCGACTAGCGGGGGCCTCCCGAGACACGCAGTATTTT
CDR3 protein: CASSLSRLAGASRDTQYF

V gene: TRBV7-9
clone size: -
J gene: TRBJ2-1
D gene: TRBD2
CDR3 DNA: TGTGCCAGCAGCCACGGGACTAGCGGGAGGATGAGCTCCTACAATGAGCAGTTCTTC
CDR3 protein: CASSHGTSGRMSSYNEQFF

V gene: TRBV27
clone size: -
J gene: TRBJ2-1
D gene: TRBD2
CDR3 DNA: TGTGCCAGCGTAGCGGGAGGGTCCTACAATGAGCAGTTCTTC
CDR3 protein: CASVAGGSYNEQFF

V gene: TRBV7-6
clone size: once
J gene: TRBJ2-3
D gene: TRBD2
CDR3 DNA: TGTGCCAGCAGTCGCGCGGGAGGAATCACAGATACGCAGTATTTT
CDR3 protein: CASSRAGGITDTQYF

V gene: TRBV9
clone size: -
J gene: TRBJ1-2
D gene: -
CDR3 DNA: TGTGCCAGCAGCGTGACTTTCTATGGCTACACCTTC
CDR3 protein: CASSVTFYGYTF

V gene: TRBV5-4
clone size: once
J gene: TRBJ2-7
D gene: TRBD1
CDR3 DNA: TGTGCCAGCAGCGTCGGACAGGGGTTTTCCTACGAGCAGTACTTC
CDR3 protein: CASSVGQGFSYEQYF

V gene: TRBV6-6
clone size: once
J gene: TRBJ1-2
D gene: -
CDR3 DNA: TGTGCCAGCAGTTACAACCCGACACGAAACTATGGCTACACCTTC
CDR3 protein: CASSYNPTRNYGYTF

V gene: TRBV29-1
clone size: -
J gene: TRBJ2-3
D gene: TRBD2
CDR3 DNA: TGCAGCGTTACCAGCCCTAGCGGGGGGGCTAGCACAGATACGCAGTATTTT
CDR3 protein: CSVTSPSGGASTDTQYF

V gene: TRBV7-9
clone size: -
J gene: TRBJ2-1
D gene: -
CDR3 DNA: TGTTCCAGCAGCCATGCATGGAAACAGGGTAGCGATGAGCAGTTCTTC
CDR3 protein: CSSSHAWKQGSDEQFF

V gene: TRBV27
clone size: -
J gene: TRBJ1-2
D gene: -
CDR3 DNA: TGTGCCAGCAGAGACGACAGGAGAAGTGGCTACACCTTC
CDR3 protein: CASRDDRRSGYTF

V gene: TRBV4-3
clone size: -
J gene: TRBJ1-2
D gene: -
CDR3 DNA: TGCGCCAGCAGCCCTGGGCGGGGGAACTATGGCTACACCTTC
CDR3 protein: CASSPGRGNYGYTF

V gene: TRBV19
clone size: -
J gene: TRBJ1-4
D gene: TRBD1
CDR3 DNA: TGTGCCAGTAGTGCTACGGGACAGGGTCAAATGATACTGTTTTTT
CDR3 protein: CASSATGQGQMILFF

V gene: TRBV7-2
clone size: -
J gene: TRBJ2-5
D gene: TRBD2
CDR3 DNA: TGTGCCAGCAGGTCGGGAGGGGAAGAGACCCAGTACTTC
CDR3 protein: CASRSGGEETQYF

V gene: TRBV2
clone size: -
J gene: TRBJ2-7
D gene: TRBD1
CDR3 DNA: TGTGCCAGCAGTGTCGGACAGGGAAGATACGAGCAGTACTTC
CDR3 protein: CASSVGQGRYEQYF

V gene: TRBV19
clone size: -
J gene: TRBJ2-7
D gene: TRBD1
CDR3 DNA: TGTGCCAGTAGCACAATCGGGACAGGGCACGACGAGCAGTACTTC
CDR3 protein: CASSTIGTGHDEQYF

V gene: TRBV7-6
clone size: -
J gene: TRBJ1-2
D gene: -
CDR3 DNA: TGTGCCAGCAGCTTAAGGTTAGGGGGTGGCTACACCTTC
CDR3 protein: CASSLRLGGGYTF

V gene: TRBV5-4
clone size: -
J gene: TRBJ1-4
D gene: TRBD1
CDR3 DNA: TGTGCCAGCAGCTCCCGACAGGGCGGTGAAAAACTGTTTTTT
CDR3 protein: CASSSRQGGEKLFF

V gene: TRBV10-3
clone size: once
J gene: TRBJ2-5
D gene: TRBD2
CDR3 DNA: TGTGCCATCAGTGTACTAGCGGGAGTCCGGGAGACCCAGTACTTC
CDR3 protein: CAISVLAGVRETQYF

V gene: TRBV9
clone size: -
J gene: TRBJ2-5
D gene: -
CDR3 DNA: TGTGCCAGCAGCTTTGGTAGCGGGACAGTGGAGACCCAGTACTTC
CDR3 protein: CASSFGSGTVETQYF

V gene: TRBV6-5
clone size: -
J gene: TRBJ2-3
D gene: -
CDR3 DNA: TGTGCCAGCAGTTCGGTGGATACGCAGTATTTT
CDR3 protein: CASSSVDTQYF

V gene: TRBV7-2
clone size: -
J gene: TRBJ2-1
D gene: -
CDR3 DNA: TGTGCCAGCAGCCCTCCCCCCGAAGAGCGCAGCGAGCAGTTCTTC
CDR3 protein: CASSPPPEERSEQFF

V gene: TRBV9
clone size: once
J gene: TRBJ1-1
D gene: -
CDR3 DNA: TGTGCCAGCAGCGATTCCGGGAACACTGAAGCTTTCTTT
CDR3 protein: CASSDSGNTEAFF

V gene: TRBV28
clone size: -
J gene: TRBJ2-3
D gene: TRBD2
CDR3 DNA: TGTGCCAGCAGTTGGGGGGGAGGGCAAGTCACAGATACGCAGTATTTT
CDR3 protein: CASSWGGGQVTDTQYF

V gene: TRBV5-1
clone size: -
J gene: TRBJ1-4
D gene: -
CDR3 DNA: TGCGCCAGCAGCTTGACAGGGCCTGCTGAAAAACTGTTTTTT
CDR3 protein: CASSLTGPAEKLFF